Listed below are T cell receptor beta chains from one sample, sequenced in a study of spatial heterogeneity in lung cancer. TCRdb passed the 5' RACE reads through MiXCR, listing each CDR3 protein once. The sample has about 23,000 distinct CDR3 sequences, about 6% seen once. The input for sequencing was lung tumor tissue, taken at surgery. All receptors derive from a male donor with early-stage non-small cell lung cancer. CDR3s include the opening cysteine and the closing phenylalanine or tryptophan. Each record gives: V gene, D gene, clone size, J gene, CDR3 protein, CDR3 DNA. A D gene is named only where the DNA matches it firmly. Expanded clones get a size class; other rows say once, few or many, or leave the size out.

TRBV20-1,TRBD2,few,TRBJ2-3,CSASPSAGVSDTQYF,TGCAGTGCTAGCCCTAGCGCGGGGGTTTCAGATACGCAGTATTTT
TRBV6-6,-,many,TRBJ1-4,CASSYSKGSTNEKLFF,TGTGCCAGCAGTTACTCGAAGGGGTCGACTAATGAAAAACTGTTTTTT
TRBV27,TRBD1,medium-sized,TRBJ2-6,CASSSRWGQRFSGANVLTF,TGTGCCAGCAGTTCCCGCTGGGGACAGCGTTTCTCTGGGGCCAACGTCCTGACTTTC
TRBV9,TRBD2,many,TRBJ2-3,CASSSSGRALDTQYF,TGTGCCAGCTCTTCTAGCGGGAGGGCGCTAGATACGCAGTATTTT
TRBV4-2,-,-,TRBJ1-4,CASRKEDEKLFF,TGTGCCAGCAGAAAGGAGGATGAAAAACTGTTTTTT
TRBV27,TRBD1,many,TRBJ1-2,CASSPSDRGRYTF,TGTGCCAGCAGTCCCTCGGACAGGGGGAGATACACCTTC
TRBV5-4,-,many,TRBJ2-1,CASSWTYGEQFF,TGTGCCAGCAGCTGGACGTACGGTGAGCAGTTCTTC
TRBV5-6,-,many,TRBJ1-2,CASSLEQEGKLNGYTF,TGTGCCAGCAGCTTGGAACAGGAAGGGAAATTAAATGGCTACACCTTC
TRBV10-3,-,many,TRBJ2-7,CAIRDGYEQYF,TGTGCCATCAGGGACGGATACGAGCAGTACTTC
TRBV5-1,-,many,TRBJ2-5,CASSSPRDYPGQETQYF,TGCGCCAGCAGCTCGCCCCGAGACTACCCCGGGCAAGAGACCCAGTACTTC
TRBV5-1,-,many,TRBJ2-2,CASSFGTGELFF,TGCGCCAGCAGCTTTGGGACCGGGGAGCTGTTTTTT
TRBV4-3,TRBD2,many,TRBJ2-7,CASSQDSSGRGYEQYF,TGCGCCAGCAGCCAAGATTCTAGCGGGAGAGGCTACGAGCAGTACTTC
TRBV6-6,-,many,TRBJ2-6,CASSYGGTGANVLTF,TGTGCCAGCAGTTACGGAGGTACTGGGGCCAACGTCCTGACTTTC
TRBV6-2/TRBV6-3,-,many,TRBJ2-3,CASSYEARSAKYF,TGTGCCAGCAGTTACGAAGCCCGATCCGCGAAATATTTT
TRBV30,-,medium-sized,TRBJ2-6,CAWSHPESGANVLTF,TGTGCCTGGTCGCACCCTGAATCTGGGGCCAACGTCCTGACTTTC
TRBV5-6,TRBD1,few,TRBJ1-4,CASSLKLGGREKLFF,TGTGCCAGCAGCTTGAAGTTAGGGGGCAGGGAAAAACTGTTTTTT
TRBV6-6,TRBD1,many,TRBJ1-1,CASSSPGQSTEAFF,TGTGCCAGCAGTTCTCCGGGACAGTCCACTGAAGCTTTCTTT
TRBV3-1,-,many,TRBJ2-7,CASSQDREYYEQYF,TGTGCCAGCAGCCAAGATAGGGAGTATTACGAGCAGTACTTC
TRBV20-1,TRBD1,few,TRBJ2-1,CSADRGQGRNEQFF,TGCAGTGCTGACCGGGGACAGGGGAGGAATGAGCAGTTCTTC
TRBV18,TRBD1,-,TRBJ2-1,CASSPGQGLNNEQFF,TGTGCCAGCTCACCGGGACAGGGACTGAACAATGAGCAGTTCTTC
TRBV24-1,-,many,TRBJ2-7,CATSDGAGDYYEQYF,TGTGCCACCAGTGACGGAGCGGGCGACTACTACGAGCAGTACTTC
TRBV10-3,TRBD1,many,TRBJ2-7,CAISEPGQGASGQYF,TGTGCCATCAGTGAGCCGGGACAGGGTGCCTCTGGGCAGTACTTC
TRBV28,-,many,TRBJ1-2,CASSYLDYGYTF,TGTGCCAGCAGTTACTTGGACTATGGCTACACCTTC